Each of the 4 T cell receptor beta chains below was sequenced from the same sample in a study of blood T cell repertoires in COVID-19. Profiling relied on immunoSEQ multiplex PCR, and the TCRdb table lists in-frame clones only, not all of them. Of roughly 180,000 clones listed, around 85% are singletons. The specimen sequenced was peripheral blood. These receptors were taken from a woman in her sixties or seventies with acute or convalescent COVID-19.

The rearrangement uses TRBV7-9 and TRBJ1-2; perhaps TRBD1 as D (5 bases). The CDR3 length is 15 residues. Per the germline V gene, CDR1 is SEHNR and CDR2 is FQNEAQ (reference sequence). V lost 7 bases, J lost 4 bases, and 19 bases lay in between. The CDR3 here is CASNGTAPFIYGYTF. CDR3 nucleotides: TGTGCCAGCAACGGGACTGCACCTTTCATCTATGGCTACACCTTC.

The chain combines TRBV12-3 or TRBV12-4 with TRBJ2-3; no reliable D call. V was cut by 3 bases and J by 4 bases, with 5 bases left in between. CDR3 length: 12 amino acids. The CDR3 coding sequence is TGTGCCAGCAGTTTTTCTTCAGATACGCAGTATTTT. This encodes CASSFSSDTQYF.

The chain employs TRBV7-9 and TRBJ2-2; D is possibly TRBD2 (5 bases). CDR3 size: 17 residues. From germline, CDR1 is SEHNR and CDR2 FQNEAQ (reference sequence). Trimming stripped 3 bases from V and 4 bases from J, with 18 bases between. The CDR3 nucleotides read TGTGCCAGCAGCTTTTTACTTCCGGGCAGCGGCACCGGGGAGCTGTTTTTT. Protein product: CASSFLLPGSGTGELFF.

The V and J genes are TRBV3-1 (or the pseudogene TRBV3-2) and TRBJ2-2; TRBD1 is a possible D gene (5 bases). V lost 6 bases and J lost 5, with 10 bases in between. The CDR3 has 13 amino acids. Germline V gene data show CDR1 as LGHDT and CDR2 as YNNKEL (reference sequence). The CDR3 here is CASRSTATGELFF. For the CDR3, the DNA is TGTGCCAGCAGATCGACAGCGACCGGGGAGCTGTTTTTT.